This T cell receptor beta chain stems from a study of shared clonotypes between healthy human individuals. Measured with immunoSEQ multiplex PCR; TCRdb has only the in-frame clones, and not every one. In the table there are around 2.1 million clones, around 95% of which are singletons. Trimming took off 4 bases at V and 2 bases at J, with 6 bases between the two ends. Per the germline V gene, CDR1 is LNHDA and CDR2 is SQIVND (reference sequence). CDR3 length: 13 amino acids. The J gene is TRBJ1-5, the V gene TRBV19; D uncertain. Sequencing was performed on naive CD4+ T cells sorted from blood. This sample's subset: CD45RA+ positively selected. The source is a young man in good health. In DNA, the CDR3 is TGTGCCAGTAGTAAGAGCGGCAATCAGCCCCAGCATTTT. Protein sequence: CASSKSGNQPQHF.